Listed here is a single TCR beta chain. Its target is unknown. Measured with immunoSEQ multiplex PCR; TCRdb has only the in-frame clones, and not every one. The table records 45,000 or so clones, roughly 88% of them present only once. CTLA-4 blockade using ipilimumab, together with focal radiation, was received by patients with chemo-refractory metastatic non-small-cell lung cancer. This entry belongs to a study of radiotherapy plus CTLA-4 blockade in lung cancer. About the study: Disease control was seen in roughly 30% of patients, objective responses in around 17%.

Germline CDR1 is SEHNR and CDR2 is FQNEAQ (reference sequence). CDR3 length: 14 amino acids. The ends lost 5 bases at V and 4 bases at J; junction bases unmatched: 5. Study results and caveats: Reports state that early shifts in blood T cell clones, with interferon-beta, best predicted response. Subsequent to radiotherapy plus ipilimumab, tumor-derived TCR clones underwent expansion in blood.

The material sequenced was peripheral blood, taken from a patient treated with radiotherapy plus ipilimumab. This chain joins TRBV7-9 and TRBJ2-5, with TRBD2 matching over 9 bases. The sequence came from a human donor with non-small cell lung cancer whose response to radiotherapy plus ipilimumab could not be evaluated. The CDR3 reads CASSPSGGPETQYF. In DNA form, the CDR3 reads TGTGCCAGCAGCCCAAGCGGGGGGCCAGAGACCCAGTACTTC.